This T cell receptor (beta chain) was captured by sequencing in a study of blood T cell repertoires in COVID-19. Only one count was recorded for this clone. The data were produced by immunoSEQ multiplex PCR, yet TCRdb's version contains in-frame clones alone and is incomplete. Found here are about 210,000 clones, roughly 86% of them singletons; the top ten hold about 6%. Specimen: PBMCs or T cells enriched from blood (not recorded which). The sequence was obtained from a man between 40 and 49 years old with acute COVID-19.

The CDR3 coding sequence is TGTGCCTGGGGGGGTGACACAGATACGCAGTATTTT. Its protein product is CAWGGDTDTQYF. V gene TRBV2 combines with J gene TRBJ2-3; 7 nucleotides align to TRBD2. V was clipped by 11 bases and J by 2 bases; unmatched bases: 4. CDR1 and CDR2 from the germline V gene are SNHLY and FYNNEI. The CDR3 is 12 amino acids.